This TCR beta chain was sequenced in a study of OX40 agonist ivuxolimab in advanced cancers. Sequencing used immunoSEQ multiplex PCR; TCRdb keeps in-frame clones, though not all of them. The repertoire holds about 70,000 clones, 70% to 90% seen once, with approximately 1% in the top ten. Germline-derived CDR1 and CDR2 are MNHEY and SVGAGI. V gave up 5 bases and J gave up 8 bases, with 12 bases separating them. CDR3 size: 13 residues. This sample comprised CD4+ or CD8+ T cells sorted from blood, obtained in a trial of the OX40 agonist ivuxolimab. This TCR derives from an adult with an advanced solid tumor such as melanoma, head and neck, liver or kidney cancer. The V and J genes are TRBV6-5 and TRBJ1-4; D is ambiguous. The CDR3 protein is CASSRTREEKLFF. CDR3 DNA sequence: TGTGCCAGCAGTCGCACGAGAGAGGAAAAACTGTTTTTT.